The 21 T cell receptor delta chains given below trace back to one sample, sequenced in a study of gamma delta lymphoproliferative disorders and STAT genes. TCRdb fed the multiplex PCR reads to CATT. The sample consists of 1,500 to 2,000 delta-chain clones, less than 3.5% of them appearing once. PBMCs from patients and controls supplied the genomic DNA for sequencing. Input material: blood. These receptors all come from a human donor in good health.

Remarks on this clone: A read error likely explains this, since a far larger clone differs by one base. The chain employs TRDV2 and TRDJ1; 10 nucleotides line up with TRDD3. This CDR3 has 19 amino acids. The germline CDR1 and CDR2 sequences are GEAIGNYY and EKD. CDR3 in DNA: TGTGCCTGTGGCACCGTCCCCTTGGGGGATACAAAGGTGACCGATAAACTCATCTTT. Translating gives CACGTVPLGDTKVTDKLIF.

This clone was counted a few times. TCRdb's entry gives the protein of a much larger clone, which mismatches this DNA's translation at residue 4, likely from a read error; the protein reported here is translated from the DNA. The chain is built from TRDV2 and TRDJ1, with 9 positions matching TRDD3. The germline V gene has CDR1 GEAIGNYY and CDR2 EKD. The V and J ends lost 5 bases and 4 bases, in that order; junction bases with no gene match: 7. The CDR3 totals 14 residues. CDR3 amino acids: CACGRLGEVDKLIF. The CDR3 bases are TGTGCCTGTGGCAGACTGGGGGAGGTCGATAAACTCATCTTT.

As for this clone: A far bigger clonotype differs at one base, so this is likely a read error. Other DNA sequences from this sample encode an identical CDR3 as well. The chain carries TRDV1 and TRDJ1; D is possibly TRDD3 (6 bases). Germline V gene lookup returns CDR1 TSWWSYY and CDR2 QGS. V was cut by 3 bases and J by 10 bases, with 21 bases left in between. This CDR3 has 15 residues. In DNA form, the CDR3 reads TGTGCTCTTGGGGAGCTGGCTTGGGGGGGAGGTCTACTCATCTTT. Translated: CALGELAWGGGLLIF.

This clone has a handful of counts. This chain connects TRDV1 to TRDJ1, with D unclear. V shed 5 bases and J shed 5 bases, with 15 bases lying between them. The CDR3 is made up of 14 amino acids. Germline assignment: CDR1 TSWWSYY and CDR2 QGS. The CDR3 sequence: CALGTSMPRDKLIF. The CDR3 coding sequence is TGTGCTCTTGGGACTTCTATGCCTAGGGATAAACTCATCTTT.

Concerning this clone: The translation of this DNA and the TCRdb protein of a much larger clone differ at residue 10, probably owing to a read error; the protein shown here is translated from the DNA. The CDR3 DNA is TGTGCCTGTGACACTGTAGGTACTGGGGAGTCCGATAAACTCATCTTT. It specifies CACDTVGTGESDKLIF. The rearrangement uses TRDV2 and TRDJ1, with 7 nucleotides matching TRDD3. With 1 base clipped from V and 3 bases from J, the junction kept 10 bases outside the gene matches. In germline, CDR1 is GEAIGNYY, CDR2 EKD. This CDR3 comprises 16 residues.

This clone counts as large. In the same sample, other DNA sequences code for this CDR3. This rearrangement joins TRDV1 to TRDJ1, with D perhaps matching TRDD3 (6 bases). CDR1 and CDR2 from the germline V gene are TSWWSYY and QGS. The CDR3 sequence is 18 residues long. Trimming took 1 base from V and 9 from J, leaving 27 bases between them. CDR3 loop: CALGERGFLSGSQGELIF. The CDR3 DNA is TGTGCTCTTGGGGAACGGGGATTCCTCTCCGGGTCCCAGGGGGAACTCATCTTT.

In the case of this clone: TCRdb assigns this DNA the protein of a much larger clone, which departs from its translation at residue 11; this likely reflects a read error, and the protein shown comes from translating the DNA. The rearrangement joins TRDV2 to TRDJ1, with 8 bases identical to TRDD3. Germline loops: CDR1 GEAIGNYY, CDR2 EKD. This CDR3 spans 20 amino acids. The ends lost 3 bases at V and 3 bases at J; junction bases unmatched: 23. In DNA, the CDR3 is TGTGCCTGTGACGCCGTCCTAATACTGGGGGTCCTCCCGCGCTCCGATAAACTCATCTTT. This gives the protein CACDAVLILGVLPRSDKLIF.

This clone has a handful of counts. The TCRdb protein comes from a much larger clone and disagrees with this DNA's translation at residue 6, likely due to a read error; the protein given here is derived from the DNA. For the CDR3, the DNA is TGTGCCTGTGACACCATGAGCGCAGGATCCAATTCCGATAAACTCATCTTT. Its protein is CACDTMSAGSNSDKLIF. The V and J genes are TRDV2 and TRDJ1; no definite D call. The CDR3 sequence is 17 residues long. Germline V gives CDR1 GEAIGNYY, CDR2 EKD. V shed 0 bases and J shed 3 bases, with 19 bases lying between them.

This clone was found a few times. The protein held in TCRdb is that of a much larger clone and does not match this DNA's translation at residue 14, likely because of a read error; the protein shown is translated from the DNA. The chain links TRDV2 to TRDJ1; D gene unclear. There are 17 residues in the CDR3. Germline CDR1 reads GEAIGNYY; CDR2 reads EKD. The CDR3 region has the DNA TGTGCCTGTGACACCGTGAGCGCAGGATCCAATTCCGATAATCTCATCTTT. Its protein product is CACDTVSAGSNSDNLIF.

By share of the sample, this clone is hyperexpanded. The sample has other DNA sequences that encode this CDR3 too. This chain connects TRDV2 to TRDJ1; D ambiguous. Trimming took 0 bases from V and 2 from J, leaving 15 bases between them. This CDR3 spans 16 amino acids. Looked up from germline, CDR1 is GEAIGNYY and CDR2 is EKD. The CDR3: CACDTGRILWTDKLIF. The DNA for the CDR3 is TGTGCCTGTGACACCGGGCGGATTTTATGGACCGATAAACTCATCTTT.

In this sample, this clone turned up a few times. A far larger clone differs by one base, so this is likely a read error. The same CDR3 is also encoded by other DNA sequences in this sample. The rearrangement joins TRDV2 to TRDJ1; 7 positions match TRDD3. V was clipped by 3 bases and J by 3 bases; unmatched bases: 6. This CDR3 comprises 14 residues. Germline-derived CDR1 and CDR2 are GEAIGNYY and EKD. This chain's CDR3 is CACDSLTGADKLIF. For the CDR3, the DNA is TGTGCCTGTGACTCCCTTACTGGGGCCGATAAACTCATCTTT.

A word on this clone: TCRdb's listed protein matches a much larger clone and diverges from this DNA's translation at residue 13, likely through a read error; the protein shown comes from the DNA. The CDR3 region is CALGEDPTRGMEGAYTDKLIF. The CDR3 DNA follows: TGTGCTCTTGGGGAAGATCCTACTAGGGGGATGGAGGGGGCGTACACCGATAAACTCATCTTT. V is TRDV1 and J is TRDJ1; weak D call: TRDD3 (7 bases). The germline V and J ends were trimmed by 2 bases and 0 bases, with 28 bases remaining between them. CDR3 length: 21 residues. CDR1 and CDR2 (germline): TSWWSYY, QGS.

In regard to this clone: A single base is all that separates this from a far larger clone, so a read error is likely. The same CDR3 arises from other DNA sequences in this sample as well. In DNA form, the CDR3 reads TGTGCTCTCGGGGCATATCGCCTGGCCCCTGAAAGGACGCGGGGTAAACTCATCTTT. Amino acids: CALGAYRLAPERTRGKLIF. The V and J genes are TRDV1 and TRDJ1; D remains ambiguous. This CDR3 contains 19 residues. Per germline, CDR1 TSWWSYY and CDR2 QGS.

This clone has more than one count but fewer than ten. TCRdb's listed protein matches a much larger clone and diverges from this DNA's translation at residue 9, likely through a read error; the protein shown comes from the DNA. J is TRDJ1 and V is TRDV2, with 8 bases lining up with TRDD2. The germline CDR1 and CDR2 sequences are GEAIGNYY and EKD. This CDR3 has 19 amino acids. V lost 0 bases and J lost 0; bases outside the gene matches: 14. This CDR3 is CACDTLPTVDTGYTDKLIF. The CDR3 bases are TGTGCCTGTGACACCCTTCCTACGGTGGATACTGGGTACACCGATAAACTCATCTTT.

By sample fraction, this clone is large. The chain combines TRDV3 with TRDJ1; 12 positions agree with TRDD3. CDR3 length: 20 residues. Germline CDR1 and CDR2: TVYSNPD and GDNSRS (reference sequence). V lost 2 bases to trimming and J lost 3 bases; unmatched junction nucleotides: 22. The CDR3 region is CAFHCYEVSTGGYLADKLIF. CDR3 sequence (DNA): TGTGCCTTTCATTGCTACGAGGTCAGTACTGGGGGATACCTCGCCGATAAACTCATCTTT.

This clone was seen only a few times. A far larger clone is one nucleotide away, so this likely arose from a read error. In the same sample, other DNA sequences code for this CDR3. The V gene is TRDV2, the J gene TRDJ1; the match to TRDD3 covers 9 bases. Losses at the gene ends were 6 bases for V and 11 bases for J; bases not matched to a gene: 24. The CDR3 covers 17 residues. CDR1 and CDR2 from the germline V gene are GEAIGNYY and EKD. As DNA, the CDR3 is TGTGCCTGTCTTGTAGGGGGGATACCAGATGTATGTTTTAGTCTCATCTTT. This encodes CACLVGGIPDVCFSLIF.

In this sample, this clone turned up a few times. The protein TCRdb gives is from a much larger clone and does not agree with this DNA's translation at residue 6, likely a read error; the protein shown here comes from the DNA. This chain uses TRDV2 with TRDJ1; D unresolved. Looked up from germline, CDR1 is GEAIGNYY and CDR2 is EKD. Trimming stripped 0 bases from V and 0 bases from J, with 16 bases between. CDR3 length equals 17 residues. The CDR3 is CACDTATVLQYTDKLIF. The DNA of the CDR3 is TGTGCCTGTGACACCGCCACCGTACTACAGTACACCGATAAACTCATCTTT.

A note on this clone: A far more abundant clone sits one base away, making this likely a read error. This sample includes further DNA sequences coding for the same CDR3. The rearrangement links TRDV2 to TRDJ1; 8 positions match TRDD3. The germline CDR1 and CDR2 sequences are GEAIGNYY and EKD. The CDR3 runs 17 residues. V trimming: 0 bases; J trimming: 2 bases; junction bases outside the gene matches: 10. The DNA of the CDR3 is TGTGCCTGTGACACCGTTGGGGGATTTCGCGAAACCGATAAACTCATCTTT. Amino acids: CACDTVGGFRETDKLIF.

As to this clone: The protein given by TCRdb reflects a much larger clone and differs at residue 17 from this DNA's translation, likely from a read error; the protein shown is the DNA's translation. The V call is TRDV2, the J call TRDJ1, with TRDD3 identical over 9 bases. The CDR3 consists of 20 residues. Germline CDR1 is GEAIGNYY and CDR2 is EKD. The CDR3 sequence is CACDAVLILGDLPRSDRLIF. The CDR3 DNA reads TGTGCCTGTGACGCCGTCCTAATACTGGGGGACCTCCCGCGCTCCGATAGACTCATCTTT.

The sample holds a few counts of this clone. Translating this DNA gives a protein that differs at residue 7 from the TCRdb one, which belongs to a much larger clone; a read error is likely, and the protein shown is this translation. This chain connects TRDV2 to TRDJ1; D possibly corresponds to TRDD3 (5 bases). Germline-derived CDR1 and CDR2 are GEAIGNYY and EKD. V gave up 6 bases and J gave up 11 bases, with 33 bases separating them. The CDR3 contains 17 residues. As DNA, the CDR3 is TGTGCCTGTCTCGTAGGGGAGATACCAGATGTATGTTTTAGTCTCATCTTT. Its protein is CACLVGEIPDVCFSLIF.

This clone was seen more than once but under ten times. The protein TCRdb lists belongs to a much larger clone and differs from this DNA's translation at residue 11, which points to a read error; the protein shown is made from the DNA. This chain uses TRDV2 with TRDJ1; TRDD3 aligns across 9 bases. After removal of 2 bases from V and 1 base from J, the junction contained 10 bases not matched to a gene. This CDR3 is built from 17 residues. Germline V CDR1 and CDR2: GEAIGNYY, EKD. DNA of the CDR3: TGTGCCTGTGACATCTTGGGGGATAGCCTGTGCACCGATAAACTCATCTTT. Its protein is CACDILGDSLCTDKLIF.